This paragraph covers one T cell receptor (beta chain) sequence. Germline V gene data show CDR1 as ENHRY and CDR2 as SYGVKD. The CDR3 has 11 residues. Between the trimmed V and J ends, which lost 8 bases and 8 bases, there was a span of 11 bases. This specimen comes from a study of blood T cell repertoires in COVID-19. About the study: The analysed material was cDNA or gDNA that came from T cells, B-cell-depleted T cells, or PBMCs.

Profiled with immunoSEQ multiplex PCR; TCRdb holds only in-frame clones, not every one. The sample consists of 90,000 or so clones, over 75% of them appearing once. The sequenced sample was peripheral blood. V is TRBV10-3 and J is TRBJ2-3; D is unclear. The origin of this receptor is an older man with active or convalescent COVID-19. CDR3 DNA sequence: TGTGCCATCGGGCTAACCGGTACGCAGTATTTT. Amino acids: CAIGLTGTQYF.